A single sample gave rise to the 22 T cell receptor beta chains below, sequenced in a study of molecular identifiers for immune sequencing clone quantification. TCRdb passed the PCR reads through MiXCR, listing each CDR3 protein once. The sample consists of over 85,000 distinct CDR3 sequences, about 35% of them appearing once. Source material: naive CD8+ T cells from blood, with Jurkat cell RNA spiked in. This sample's subset: FACS-sorted CD8+CD4-CCR7+CD45RA+ naive T cells. Receptors originate from a human donor in good health. Some libraries in this study had Jurkat cell RNA spiked in.

A few counts support this clonotype. This rearrangement joins TRBV5-6 to TRBJ1-4; TRBD1 matches 10 bases. CDR1 and CDR2 from the germline V gene are SGHDT and YYEEEE. With 4 bases clipped from V and 6 bases from J, the junction kept 6 bases outside the gene matches. The CDR3 has 15 amino acids. CDR3 residues: CASSASGTGDEKLFF. CDR3 DNA sequence: TGTGCCAGCAGCGCTTCCGGGACAGGGGATGAAAAACTGTTTTTT. The variable domain in full, with the rest retrieved from reference TRBV5-6 and TRBJ1-4, is DAGVTQSPTHLIKTRGQQVTLRCSPKSGHDTVSWYQQALGQGPQFIFQYYEEEERQRGNFPDRFSGHQFPNYSSELNVNALLLGDSALYLCASSASGTGDEKLFFGSGTQLSVL.

As to this clonotype: This sequence may be a read error, since a much larger clone differs from it by one base. A read error is likely, as this CDR3 ends without the conserved phenylalanine or tryptophan. The chain uses TRBV6-5 and TRBJ2-7; maybe TRBD1 (6 bases). Germline loops: CDR1 MNHEY, CDR2 SVGAGI. The CDR3 spans 12 residues. V lost 4 bases and J lost 6, with 10 bases in between. CDR3 loop: CASSFQGFEQYL. CDR3 DNA sequence: TGTGCCAGCAGTTTCCAGGGGTTCGAGCAGTACCTC.

This clonotype has at least ten counts. The chain carries TRBV29-1 and TRBJ2-3; D gene unclear. With 5 bases removed from V and 10 bases from J, the gap between germline ends came to 4 bases. Germline assignment: CDR1 SQVTM and CDR2 ANQGSEA. CDR3 length: 8 residues. The CDR3 nucleotides are TGCAGCGTTTCAGCGCAGTATTTT. Translated, it gives CSVSAQYF.

About this clonotype: A much more abundant neighbour one base away suggests this may be a read error. The CDR3 DNA is TGTGCCAGCAGTGTCAGACTAGCGGGGGGGCTAGATACGCAGTATTTT. It codes for CASSVRLAGGLDTQYF. This chain links TRBV28 with TRBJ2-3; 14 bases agree with TRBD2. CDR3 length: 16 amino acids. From germline, CDR1 is MDHEN and CDR2 SYDVKM. The ends lost 5 bases at V and 5 bases at J; junction bases unmatched: 6.

About this clonotype: The junction differs from germline at one of its ends, possibly a read error. V and J are TRBV9 and TRBJ1-3; 10 bases align to TRBD1. Germline V CDR1 and CDR2: SGDLS, YYNGEE. The CDR3 loop spans 16 amino acids. DNA of the CDR3: TGTGCCTGCAGCCCAAGACAGGGGGCAACTGGAAACACCATATATTTT. Its translation: CACSPRQGATGNTIYF.

To note about this clonotype: At one of its ends the junction is not consistent with the germline gene, which may arise from a read error. The rearrangement uses TRBV6-6 and TRBJ2-3, with TRBD2 identical over 9 bases. The CDR3 covers 14 residues. Per the germline V gene, CDR1 is MNHNY and CDR2 is SVGAGI (reference sequence). CDR3: CASSSAGGLDAQYF. CDR3 nucleotides: TGTGCCAGCAGTTCAGCGGGAGGTTTAGATGCGCAGTATTTT.

Concerning this clonotype itself: A single base separates this from a much larger clone, so it may be a read error. The conserved phenylalanine or tryptophan is not found at the CDR3 terminus, so this likely reflects a read error. The V and J genes are TRBV5-3 and TRBJ2-7; no definite D call. Being an ORF, TRBV5-3 has a function that is uncertain. This CDR3 region has 15 residues. CDR3 in DNA: TGTGCCAGCAGCTTGTATCCCAGGCCCCCCTACGAGCAGTACTCC. Protein product: CASSLYPRPPYEQYS.

This clonotype was counted many times. This rearrangement joins TRBV29-1 to TRBJ1-1; D gene unclear. Per germline, CDR1 SQVTM and CDR2 ANQGSEA. CDR3 length equals 10 residues. Trimming took off 7 bases at V and 8 bases at J, with 11 bases between the two ends. CDR3 amino acids: CSAVGREAFF. The CDR3 nucleotides are TGCAGCGCCGTAGGACGGGAAGCTTTCTTT. Based on the CDR3 plus reference TRBV29-1 and TRBJ1-1, the full variable domain is SAVISQKPSRDICQRGTSLTIQCQVDSQVTMMFWYRQQPGQSLTLIATANQGSEATYESGFVIDKFPISRPNLTFSTLTVSNMSPEDSSIYLCSAVGREAFFGQGTRLTVV.

As concerns this clonotype: Sequence at one end of the junction differs from germline and may be a read error. The chain joins TRBV6-1 to TRBJ2-2, with a tentative D call TRBD2 (5 bases). There are 15 residues in the CDR3. Germline-derived CDR1 and CDR2 are MNHNS and SASEGT. The CDR3 nucleotides are TGTGCCAGCAGTGAATGGTGGGCAAACACCGGGGAGCTGGTTTTT. Translating it yields CASSEWWANTGELVF.

Comment on this clonotype: A read error is possible here, since a much larger clone lies one base away. The chain recombines TRBV29-1 with TRBJ2-7; a possible D gene is TRBD1 (6 bases). The V end lost 4 bases, the J end lost 2 bases, and 15 bases lay between the germline ends. Germline CDR1 and CDR2: SQVTM and ANQGSEA. This CDR3 region has 14 residues. The CDR3 spells CSVGAGVPPYEQYF. In DNA form, the CDR3 reads TGCAGCGTTGGAGCAGGGGTCCCTCCCTACGAGCAGTACTTC.

Ten or more counts support this clonotype. The J gene is TRBJ2-7, the V gene TRBV6-5; no clear D. The CDR3 has 17 residues. Germline V gives CDR1 MNHEY, CDR2 SVGAGI. Trimming pared 0 bases from V and 6 bases from J, leaving 21 bases between. The CDR3 loop is CASSYSRGVGQLLEQYF. The CDR3 nucleotides read TGTGCCAGCAGTTACTCGAGAGGTGTCGGGCAGTTACTCGAGCAGTACTTC.

On this clonotype: No conserved phenylalanine or tryptophan ends this CDR3, so it is likely a read error. The chain is built from TRBV25-1 and TRBJ1-2; D is unresolved. Trimming stripped 4 bases from V and 0 bases from J, with 6 bases between. Germline V gene sequence: CDR1 MGHDK, CDR2 SYGVNS. The CDR3 loop spans 13 amino acids. CDR3 region: CASSAGANYGYTY. The CDR3, as DNA: TGTGCCAGCAGTGCCGGGGCTAACTATGGCTACACCTAC.

V usage is TRBV14 and J usage is TRBJ1-4; a possible D gene is TRBD1 (6 bases). The V gene's germline CDR1 is SGHDN and CDR2 FVKESK. V was pared by 4 bases and J by 6 bases, with 15 bases between. The CDR3 is 15 residues long. The CDR3 nucleotides are TGTGCCAGCAGCCCCTTCTGGGGGCGCGATGAAAAACTGTTTTTT. It specifies CASSPFWGRDEKLFF. The full variable domain, in which reference TRBV14 and TRBJ1-4 provide the parts outside the CDR3, is EAGVTQFPSHSVIEKGQTVTLRCDPISGHDNLYWYRRVMGKEIKFLLHFVKESKQDESGMPNNRFLAERTGGTYSTLKVQPAELEDSGVYFCASSPFWGRDEKLFFGSGTQLSVL.

The chain recombines TRBV25-1 with TRBJ1-6; 7 nucleotides agree with TRBD1. Unmatched junction bases numbered 7, after V lost 4 bases and J lost 10 bases. The V gene's germline CDR1 is MGHDK and CDR2 SYGVNS. The CDR3 spans 14 residues. CDR3 residues: CASSAPGQYSPLHF. DNA for the CDR3: TGTGCCAGCAGTGCTCCGGGACAGTACTCACCCCTCCACTTT.

The chain uses TRBV5-1 and TRBJ2-7; 9 bases align to TRBD1. Germline V lookup: CDR1 SGHRS, CDR2 YFSETQ. The CDR3 totals 17 residues. CDR3 protein: CASSWSSGQGYSSEQYV. In DNA, the CDR3 is TGCGCCAGCAGCTGGTCCTCCGGACAGGGGTACTCCTCCGAGCAGTACGTC.

This clonotype turned up a few times. The chain links TRBV20-1 to TRBJ2-7; D unresolved. The CDR3 spans 11 residues. V was pared by 3 bases and J by 4 bases, with 7 bases between. Germline lookup yields CDR1 DFQATT and CDR2 SNEGSKA (reference sequence). Here the CDR3 reads CSARDGYEQYF. The CDR3 bases are TGCAGTGCTAGGGACGGTTACGAGCAGTACTTC.

As concerns this clonotype: It may be a read error: a sequence one base away is much more abundant. The rearrangement joins TRBV12-3 or TRBV12-4 to TRBJ2-6, with unresolved D. The CDR3 is 17 residues long. V dropped 5 bases and J dropped 2 bases, with 16 bases sitting between them. In DNA form, the CDR3 reads TGTGCCAGCAGTCTTGGGTCGGCTAGTACTGGGGCCAACGTCCTGACTTTC. This codes for CASSLGSASTGANVLTF.

The gene calls are TRBV20-1 and TRBJ2-4, with TRBD2 as a possible D gene (6 bases). The V end was cut by 0 bases, the J end by 0 bases, with 18 bases between. The CDR3 is made up of 18 amino acids. CDR1 and CDR2 from the germline V gene are DFQATT and SNEGSKA (reference sequence). The CDR3 loop is CSARDSTLGGLAKNIQYF. Here the CDR3 DNA reads TGCAGTGCTAGAGATAGTACGCTGGGGGGTTTAGCCAAAAACATTCAGTACTTC.

This chain connects TRBV7-9 to TRBJ2-3; 8 nucleotides align to TRBD2. The CDR3 is 15 amino acids. J lost 2 bases, V lost 2 bases, and 3 bases had no gene match. Germline V CDR1 and CDR2: SEHNR, FQNEAQ (reference sequence). CDR3 DNA sequence: TGTGCCAGCAGCTTATTAGCGGGGACCACAGATACGCAGTATTTT. It translates to CASSLLAGTTDTQYF.

CDR3 nucleotides: TGCAGTGCTCCGTTGGGTTCCCCCGGGAACATTCAGTACTTC. This encodes CSAPLGSPGNIQYF. The chain is built from TRBV20-1 and TRBJ2-4; D is unclear. Germline CDR1 reads DFQATT; CDR2 reads SNEGSKA (reference sequence). The CDR3 covers 14 residues. V lost 5 bases to trimming and J lost 7 bases, with 18 bases between them.

This clonotype was seen many times. The V and J genes are TRBV28 and TRBJ1-1, with D hard to call. The ends were cut back, 6 bases at V and 1 base at J, with 9 bases in the middle. The CDR3 runs to 13 residues. CDR1 is MDHEN, CDR2 SYDVKM, per germline. CDR3 DNA: TGTGCCAGCAGCCCGCACGAGAACACTGAAGCTTTCTTT. This translates into CASSPHENTEAFF.

This clonotype was counted between two and nine times. The CDR3 spells CASSLYAGGSYEQYF. Written as DNA, the CDR3 is TGTGCCAGCAGTTTATACGCGGGAGGATCCTACGAGCAGTACTTC. The rearrangement joins TRBV28 to TRBJ2-7, with 8 bases that match TRBD2. Per the germline V gene, CDR1 is MDHEN and CDR2 is SYDVKM. This CDR3 has 15 residues. V lost 1 base to trimming and J lost 1 base; unmatched junction nucleotides: 3.